The sequence of this T cell receptor beta chain was determined in a study of T cell responses to AZD1222 COVID-19 vaccine. Study findings and constraints: Spike-specific TCR breadth and depth were elevated following two AZD1222 doses.

The protocol was immunoSEQ multiplex PCR, while the TCRdb copy is restricted to in-frame clones and leaves out a portion. The repertoire holds 150,000 to 170,000 clones, with less than 90% as singletons. Comment on this clone: Its antigen is still unknown.

This sequence originates from an adult in good health. Sample: peripheral blood, taken on day 0 of AZD1222 vaccination.

CDR3 sequence: CASRKTGRYEQYF. CDR3 nucleotides: TGTGCCAGCCGAAAGACAGGCCGCTACGAGCAGTACTTC. J is TRBJ2-7 and V is TRBV7-8; a possible D gene is TRBD1 (6 bases). From germline, CDR1 is SGHVS and CDR2 FQNEAQ. V lost 8 bases, J lost 3 bases, and 14 bases lay in between. CDR3 length: 13 amino acids. The full variable domain, completed using reference TRBV7-8 and TRBJ2-7, is GAGVSQSPRYKVAKRGQDVALRCDPISGHVSLFWYQQALGQGPEFLTYFQNEAQLDKSGLPSDRFFAERPEGSVSTLKIQRTQQEDSAVYLCASRKTGRYEQYFGPGTRLTVT.